The 29 T cell receptor beta chains given below trace back to one sample, sequenced in a study of beta chain features in type 1 diabetes. Sequencing targeted expressed TCRB transcripts, as all isolated RNA had been reverse transcribed. Profiling relied on immunoSEQ multiplex PCR, and the TCRdb table lists in-frame clones only, not all of them. The sample lists hundreds of thousands of clones, roughly 17% occurring once. Sequenced material: naive CD4+ T cells from blood. These receptors were collected from a woman between 18 and 29 years old in good health.

This clone has a handful of counts. The gene calls are TRBV27 and TRBJ2-4; 7 bases line up with TRBD1. The CDR3 has 13 amino acids. J was trimmed by 7 bases and V by 5 bases; bases with no gene match: 5. Germline V gene lookup returns CDR1 MNHEY and CDR2 SMNVEV (reference sequence). The CDR3 sequence: CASSHDRVNIQYF. The CDR3 coding sequence is TGTGCCAGCAGTCACGACAGGGTGAACATTCAGTACTTC.

The rearrangement uses TRBV28 and TRBJ1-2; 7 bases agree with TRBD1. V was pared by 4 bases and J by 7 bases, with 9 bases of the junction left unmatched. Germline CDR1 MDHEN, CDR2 SYDVKM. This CDR3 is built from 14 residues. CDR3 sequence: CASSSASTGSGYTF. The CDR3 bases are TGTGCCAGCAGTTCCGCCTCGACAGGGAGTGGCTACACCTTC.

The chain employs TRBV27 and TRBJ2-7; D is unresolved. V shed 5 bases and J shed 5 bases, with 13 bases lying between them. The CDR3 runs to 13 residues. In germline, CDR1 is MNHEY, CDR2 SMNVEV (reference sequence). The CDR3 DNA reads as TGTGCCAGCAGTCCCCGCGGCCCAAACGAGCAGTACTTC. It encodes CASSPRGPNEQYF.

The V gene is TRBV6-1, the J gene TRBJ1-2; D gene ambiguous. Deletions cut 8 bases from V and 5 bases from J, with 15 bases between. The CDR3 covers 13 residues. CDR1 is MNHNS, CDR2 SASEGT, per germline. This CDR3 reads CASRPGLKYGYTF. The DNA of the CDR3 is TGTGCCAGCCGTCCGGGCCTAAAGTATGGCTACACCTTC.

The CDR3: CASSLRALYGYTF. The CDR3 coding sequence is TGTGCCAGCAGCTTGAGAGCCCTCTATGGCTACACCTTC. The chain recombines TRBV5-4 with TRBJ1-2; D unresolved. Trimming stripped 1 base from V and 4 bases from J, with 8 bases between. Per the germline V gene, CDR1 is SGHNT and CDR2 is YYREEE (reference sequence). This CDR3 is built from 13 residues.

The J gene is TRBJ1-5, the V gene TRBV10-1; D not resolved. Germline V CDR1 and CDR2: WNHNN, SYGVQD (reference sequence). V lost 0 bases, J lost 1 base, and 10 bases lay in between. The CDR3 runs 16 residues. The CDR3 coding sequence is TGCGCCAGCAGTGAGTCGGGGAACGGGAGCAATCAGCCCCAGCATTTT. Amino acids: CASSESGNGSNQPQHF.

This clone was found a few times. This rearrangement joins TRBV7-2 to TRBJ2-1, with D tentatively TRBD2 (5 bases). The V end was cut by 2 bases, the J end by 8 bases, with 16 bases between. The CDR3 is 15 residues long. Germline V lookup: CDR1 SGHTA, CDR2 FQGNSA. The CDR3: CASSLKRASRDEQFF. Here the CDR3 DNA reads TGTGCCAGCAGCTTAAAGAGGGCTAGTAGGGATGAGCAGTTCTTC.

This rearrangement joins TRBV15 to TRBJ2-3; 13 positions agree with TRBD2. The CDR3 covers 16 residues. In germline, CDR1 is LNHNV, CDR2 YYDKDF (reference sequence). With 5 bases clipped from V and 2 bases from J, the junction kept 4 bases outside the gene matches. DNA for the CDR3: TGTGCCACCAGCGGGGGACTAGCGGGGATCACAGATACGCAGTATTTT. Residues: CATSGGLAGITDTQYF.

The chain has TRBV28 and TRBJ1-5, with 9 bases fitting TRBD1. Germline loops: CDR1 MDHEN, CDR2 SYDVKM. Trimming at V came to 3 bases and at J to 2 bases, leaving 5 bases not matched to a gene. The CDR3 spans 16 residues. CDR3 residues: CASSFHTGGRNQPQHF. In nucleotides, the CDR3 is TGTGCCAGCAGTTTCCACACAGGGGGCCGCAATCAGCCCCAGCATTTT.

This rearrangement joins TRBV7-9 to TRBJ2-5; unclear D gene. Germline V gives CDR1 SEHNR, CDR2 FQNEAQ (reference sequence). The CDR3 has 10 residues. Trimming removed 10 bases from V and 2 bases from J, with 5 bases in between. CDR3 nucleotide sequence: TGTGCCATCCGGCAAGAGACCCAGTACTTC. Its translation is CAIRQETQYF.

The table lists this clone with a few counts. This sequence joins TRBV7-9 and TRBJ2-5, with TRBD2 identical over 7 bases. CDR1 SEHNR and CDR2 FQNEAQ come from the germline V gene (reference sequence). The CDR3 is made up of 15 amino acids. V dropped 5 bases and J dropped 1; count of bases not matched to a gene: 7. The CDR3 here is CASSQGEGAQETQYF. DNA for the CDR3: TGTGCCAGCAGCCAAGGGGAGGGCGCCCAAGAGACCCAGTACTTC.

The rearrangement links TRBV18 to TRBJ1-3; D remains unclear. Germline V gene lookup returns CDR1 KGHSH and CDR2 LQKENI. V was shortened by 4 bases and J by 0 bases, with 10 bases between the two germline ends. The CDR3 is 15 residues long. CDR3 region: CASSQGTDSGNTIYF. CDR3 bases: TGTGCCAGCTCACAGGGTACTGACTCTGGAAACACCATATATTTT.

The chain joins TRBV6-4 to TRBJ2-4; TRBD2 agrees at 12 bases. CDR3 length: 21 amino acids. The V gene end was trimmed by 2 bases and the J gene end by 0 bases; junction bases not matched to a gene: 14. Germline CDR1 MRHNA, CDR2 SNTAGT. Here the CDR3 reads CASSDETSSGRAREAKNIQYF. CDR3 sequence (DNA): TGTGCCAGCAGTGACGAGACTTCTAGCGGGAGGGCTCGAGAAGCCAAAAACATTCAGTACTTC.

This clone has more than one count but fewer than ten. This chain uses TRBV27 with TRBJ2-5, with TRBD1 as a possible D gene (5 bases). Germline CDR1 MNHEY, CDR2 SMNVEV (reference sequence). The CDR3 contains 13 residues. Trimming pared 4 bases from V and 7 bases from J, leaving 13 bases between. CDR3 sequence reads: CASSSREVATQYF. CDR3 nucleotides: TGTGCCAGCAGTTCCAGGGAAGTGGCGACCCAGTACTTC.

The chain uses TRBV18 and TRBJ2-7, with 9 bases fitting TRBD2. The CDR3 spans 15 residues. Unmatched junction bases numbered 6, after V lost 4 bases and J lost 2 bases. The germline V gene has CDR1 KGHSH and CDR2 LQKENI. CDR3 bases: TGTGCCAGCTCACAGACTAGCGGAGCCGCCTACGAGCAGTACTTC. The encoded protein is CASSQTSGAAYEQYF.

This chain links TRBV19 with TRBJ2-2; 7 nucleotides match TRBD1. The germline V gene encodes CDR1 LNHDA and CDR2 SQIVND (reference sequence). The ends lost 6 bases at V and 7 bases at J; junction bases unmatched: 20. The CDR3 loop spans 18 amino acids. The CDR3 loop reads CASSRRVTGKGPDGELFF. CDR3 sequence (DNA): TGTGCCAGTAGCCGTCGGGTGACAGGGAAGGGGCCGGACGGGGAGCTGTTTTTT.

This clone was found a few times. This sequence joins TRBV20-1 and TRBJ2-5, with a tentative D call TRBD2 (5 bases). The CDR3 runs 11 residues. Germline V lookup: CDR1 DFQATT, CDR2 SNEGSKA (reference sequence). The ends were cut back, 7 bases at V and 5 bases at J, with 11 bases in the middle. The CDR3 region is CSVGETETQYF. The CDR3 coding sequence is TGCAGTGTTGGGGAGACGGAGACCCAGTACTTC.

A word on this clone: Other DNA sequences in this specimen translate into the identical CDR3. The chain links TRBV18 to TRBJ2-5, with a tentative D call TRBD1 (6 bases). The CDR3 is 14 residues long. The germline CDR1 and CDR2 sequences are KGHSH and LQKENI. V gave up 3 bases and J gave up 1 base, with 9 bases separating them. CDR3 nucleotide sequence: TGTGCCAGCTCACCCCGACAGGTCCAAGAGACCCAGTACTTC. This sequence encodes CASSPRQVQETQYF.

V gene TRBV7-3 combines with J gene TRBJ2-1, with D perhaps matching TRBD1 or TRBD2 (5 bases each). The CDR3 is 14 residues long. V lost 3 bases, J lost 7 bases, and 13 bases lay in between. Germline assignment: CDR1 SGHTA and CDR2 FQGTGA. The CDR3 region is CASSLGLAWNEQFF. The DNA for the CDR3 is TGTGCCAGCAGCTTGGGGCTAGCATGGAATGAGCAGTTCTTC.

The chain's CDR3 is CASSPRIQAELNTGELFF. The CDR3 DNA follows: TGTGCCAGCTCACCCCGAATACAAGCGGAACTGAACACCGGGGAGCTGTTTTTT. The chain joins TRBV18 to TRBJ2-2; tentative D call: TRBD2 (5 bases). The CDR3 covers 18 residues. Deletions cut 3 bases from V and 1 base from J, with 18 bases between. Germline V gene lookup returns CDR1 KGHSH and CDR2 LQKENI.

This clone was detected only a few times. The CDR3 DNA reads as TGTGCCAGCAGTTACCTTGGTCGAGCGGGACCCACAGATACGCAGTATTTT. Translated, it gives CASSYLGRAGPTDTQYF. The V gene is TRBV27, the J gene TRBJ2-3; TRBD2 agrees at 7 bases. Per germline, CDR1 MNHEY and CDR2 SMNVEV (reference sequence). The trim removed 4 bases at V and 2 bases at J, leaving 12 bases unmatched. CDR3 length equals 17 residues.

The V gene is TRBV18, the J gene TRBJ2-3; TRBD2 is a possible D gene (5 bases). Germline-derived CDR1 and CDR2 are KGHSH and LQKENI. V was clipped by 0 bases and J by 1 base, with 14 bases between them. There are 17 residues in the CDR3. The CDR3 protein is CASSPPTPGKGTDTQYF. The CDR3 coding sequence is TGTGCCAGCTCACCACCTACACCGGGAAAGGGCACAGATACGCAGTATTTT.

A few counts support this clone. This chain connects TRBV7-9 to TRBJ2-5; the D gene is possibly TRBD1 (6 bases). The better agreement between TRBJ2-7 and the DNA end casts doubt on the J call. Germline CDR1 SEHNR, CDR2 FQNEAQ (reference sequence). The CDR3 length is 16 residues. CDR3 protein: CASSPARRGGSYEQYF. CDR3 DNA sequence: TGTGCCAGCAGCCCCGCCCGCAGGGGTGGTTCCTACGAGCAGTACTTC.

The rearrangement uses TRBV7-2 and TRBJ2-7; D is unclear. The V and J ends lost 4 bases and 6 bases respectively, with 16 bases between them. This CDR3 has 14 amino acids. CDR1 SGHTA and CDR2 FQGNSA come from the germline V gene. The CDR3 region is CASSSLRTAPEQYF. CDR3 nucleotide sequence: TGTGCCAGCAGCTCACTCCGGACGGCTCCCGAGCAGTACTTC.

A few counts support this clone. The chain combines TRBV29-1 with TRBJ2-2; D perhaps matches TRBD2 (5 bases). Germline CDR1 and CDR2: SQVTM and ANQGSEA. The CDR3 sequence is 13 residues long. Between the trimmed V and J ends, which lost 8 bases and 7 bases, there was a span of 17 bases. This chain's CDR3 is CSIGRGLGGELFF. DNA for the CDR3: TGCAGCATAGGGCGCGGGCTTGGCGGGGAGCTGTTTTTT.

The gene calls are TRBV6-6 and TRBJ1-1; D unresolved. Germline CDR1 MNHNY, CDR2 SVGAGI (reference sequence). This CDR3 has 15 residues. Trimming stripped 0 bases from V and 0 bases from J, with 8 bases between. The CDR3 sequence: CASSYSVSLNTEAFF. The DNA of the CDR3 is TGTGCCAGCAGTTACTCGGTCAGCCTGAACACTGAAGCTTTCTTT.

The chain combines TRBV13 with TRBJ2-2; 14 bases agree with TRBD2. Germline assignment: CDR1 PRHDT and CDR2 FYEKMQ (reference sequence). Trimming removed 5 bases from V and 5 bases from J; junction bases left unmatched: 13. The CDR3 runs 19 residues. The CDR3 region is CASSPGTSGSLLGTGELFF. As DNA, the CDR3 is TGTGCCAGCAGCCCCGGGACTAGCGGGAGTTTGTTGGGGACCGGGGAGCTGTTTTTT.

The rearrangement joins TRBV4-2 to TRBJ2-7; D gene unclear. In germline, CDR1 is LGHNA, CDR2 YNFKEQ. This CDR3 comprises 14 residues. Trimming left V 0 bases short and J 4 bases short, with 10 bases between. CDR3 in DNA: TGTGCCAGCAGCCAAGATCTCGTTGCGTACGAGCAGTACTTC. The encoded protein is CASSQDLVAYEQYF.

J is TRBJ2-2 and V is TRBV7-2; no clear D. Trimming pared 2 bases from V and 4 bases from J, leaving 5 bases between. The CDR3 is 13 amino acids. Germline V gene data show CDR1 as SGHTA and CDR2 as FQGNSA. Written as DNA, the CDR3 is TGTGCCAGCAGCTTATGGAGCACCGGGGAGCTGTTTTTT. It specifies CASSLWSTGELFF.